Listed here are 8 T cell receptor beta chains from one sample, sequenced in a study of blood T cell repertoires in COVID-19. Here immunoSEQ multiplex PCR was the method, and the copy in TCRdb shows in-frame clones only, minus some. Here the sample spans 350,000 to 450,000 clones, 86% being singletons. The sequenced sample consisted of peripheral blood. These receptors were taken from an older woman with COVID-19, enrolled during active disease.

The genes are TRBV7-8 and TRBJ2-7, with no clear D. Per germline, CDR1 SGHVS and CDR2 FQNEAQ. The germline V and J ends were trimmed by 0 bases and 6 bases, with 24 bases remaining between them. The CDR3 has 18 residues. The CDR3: CASSLASALHGLGLEQYF. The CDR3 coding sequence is TGTGCCAGCAGCTTAGCATCCGCCTTACACGGCTTGGGCCTCGAGCAGTACTTC.

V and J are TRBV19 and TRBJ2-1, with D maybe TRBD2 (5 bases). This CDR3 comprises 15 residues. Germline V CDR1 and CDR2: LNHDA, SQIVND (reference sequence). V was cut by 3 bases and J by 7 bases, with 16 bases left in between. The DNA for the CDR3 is TGTGCCAGTAGTATGGCCACCAAAACGGGGAATGAGCAGTTCTTC. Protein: CASSMATKTGNEQFF.

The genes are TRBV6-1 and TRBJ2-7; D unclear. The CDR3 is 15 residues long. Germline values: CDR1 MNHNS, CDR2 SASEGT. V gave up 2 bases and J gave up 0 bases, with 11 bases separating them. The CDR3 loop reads CASSETTTSSYEQYF. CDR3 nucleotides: TGTGCCAGCAGTGAAACTACCACCAGCTCCTACGAGCAGTACTTC.

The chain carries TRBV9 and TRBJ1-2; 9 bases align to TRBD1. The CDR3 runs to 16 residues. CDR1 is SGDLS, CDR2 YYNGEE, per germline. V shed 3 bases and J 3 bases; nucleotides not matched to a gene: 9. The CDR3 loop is CASSAGGGQGDYGYTF. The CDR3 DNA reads TGTGCCAGCAGCGCTGGGGGGGGACAGGGTGACTATGGCTACACCTTC.

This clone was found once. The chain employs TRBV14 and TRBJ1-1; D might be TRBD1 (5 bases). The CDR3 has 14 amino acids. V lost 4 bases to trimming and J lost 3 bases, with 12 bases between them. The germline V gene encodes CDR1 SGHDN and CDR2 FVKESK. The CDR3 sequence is CASSLTRGYTEAFF. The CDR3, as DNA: TGTGCCAGCAGCCTCACTCGGGGGTACACTGAAGCTTTCTTT.

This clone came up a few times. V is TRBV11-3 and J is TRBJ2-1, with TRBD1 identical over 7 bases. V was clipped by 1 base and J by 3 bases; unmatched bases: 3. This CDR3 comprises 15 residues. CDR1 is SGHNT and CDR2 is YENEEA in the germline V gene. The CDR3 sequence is CASSLVGGYYNEQFF. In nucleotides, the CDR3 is TGTGCCAGCAGCTTAGTAGGGGGCTACTACAATGAGCAGTTCTTC.

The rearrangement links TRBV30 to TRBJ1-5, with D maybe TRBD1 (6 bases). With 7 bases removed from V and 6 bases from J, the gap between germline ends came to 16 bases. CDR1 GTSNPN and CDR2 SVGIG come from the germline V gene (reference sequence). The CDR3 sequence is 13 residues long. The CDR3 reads CAFSGVGAQPQHF. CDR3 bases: TGTGCCTTTTCAGGGGTAGGGGCTCAGCCCCAGCATTTT.

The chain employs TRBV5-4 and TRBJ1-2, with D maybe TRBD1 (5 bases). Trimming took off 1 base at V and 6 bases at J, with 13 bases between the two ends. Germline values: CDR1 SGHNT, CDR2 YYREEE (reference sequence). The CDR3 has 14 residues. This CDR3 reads CASSLIGGGDGYTF. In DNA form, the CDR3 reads TGTGCCAGCAGCTTGATCGGCGGGGGAGATGGCTACACCTTC.